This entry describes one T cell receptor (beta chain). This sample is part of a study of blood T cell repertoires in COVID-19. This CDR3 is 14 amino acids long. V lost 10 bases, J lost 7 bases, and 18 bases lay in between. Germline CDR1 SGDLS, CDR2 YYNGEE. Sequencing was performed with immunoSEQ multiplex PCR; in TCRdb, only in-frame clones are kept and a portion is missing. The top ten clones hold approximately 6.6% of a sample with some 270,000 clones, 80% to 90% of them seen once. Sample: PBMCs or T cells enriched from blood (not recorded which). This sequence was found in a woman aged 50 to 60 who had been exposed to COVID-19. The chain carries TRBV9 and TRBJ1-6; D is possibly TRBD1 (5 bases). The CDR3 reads CASQGAGLNSPLHF. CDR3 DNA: TGTGCCTCTCAAGGAGCAGGGTTAAATTCACCCCTCCACTTT.